This T cell receptor (beta chain) is drawn from a study of T cell clones after liver transplantation. TCRdb keeps only in-frame clones here, not all; method: immunoSEQ multiplex PCR. This table has tens of thousands of clones, under 95% appearing once. Germline CDR1 is SGHAT and CDR2 is FQNNGV. The CDR3 has 15 amino acids. Losses at the gene ends were 5 bases for V and 4 bases for J; bases not matched to a gene: 8. The specimen was CD4+ T cells from blood, collected before liver transplant. The TCR was taken from a human donor who received a liver transplant. V and J are TRBV11-2 and TRBJ2-7; TRBD1 matches at 10 bases. The CDR3 coding sequence is TGTGCCAGCAGCACTACCGGGACAGGGGTTTACGAGCAGTACTTC. This sequence encodes CASSTTGTGVYEQYF.